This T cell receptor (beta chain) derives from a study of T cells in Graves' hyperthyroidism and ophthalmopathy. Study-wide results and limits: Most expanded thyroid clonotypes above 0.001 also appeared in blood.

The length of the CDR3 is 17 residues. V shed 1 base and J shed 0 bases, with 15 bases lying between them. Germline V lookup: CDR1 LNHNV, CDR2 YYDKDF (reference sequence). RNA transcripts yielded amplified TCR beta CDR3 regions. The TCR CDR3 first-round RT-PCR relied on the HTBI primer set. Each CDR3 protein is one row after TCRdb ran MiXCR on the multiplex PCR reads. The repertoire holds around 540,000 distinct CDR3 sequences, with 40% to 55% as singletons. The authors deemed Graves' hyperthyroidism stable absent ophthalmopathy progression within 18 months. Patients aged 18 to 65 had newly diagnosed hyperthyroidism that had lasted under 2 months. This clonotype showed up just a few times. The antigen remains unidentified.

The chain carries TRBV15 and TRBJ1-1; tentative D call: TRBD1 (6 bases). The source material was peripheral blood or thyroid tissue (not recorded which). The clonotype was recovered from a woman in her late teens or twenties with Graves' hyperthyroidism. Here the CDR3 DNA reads TGTGCCACCAGCAGAGGGGGGGCAGGATCGGTGAACACTGAAGCTTTCTTT. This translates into CATSRGGAGSVNTEAFF.